The sequence of this T cell receptor beta chain was determined in a study of T cell responses to AZD1222 COVID-19 vaccine. Study background: It was second doses at about 4 or about 12 weeks that were pooled. Study-wide points: Across spike, vaccine-associated CD4 TCRs were found, dominant at 160-218 and 743-854. Females outnumbered males among donors, who were mostly white British; clonal diversity was possibly underestimated. Compared with day 0, the breadth and depth of the Spike-specific TCR repertoire rose significantly after two doses of AZD1222.

This clone was seen only once. The antigen is unknown. Method: immunoSEQ multiplex PCR; TCRdb's copy keeps in-frame clones and lacks some. The data hold 80,000 to 130,000 clones, with approximately 91% observed a single time. Trimming took 2 bases from V and 7 from J, leaving 14 bases between them. The CDR3 loop spans 14 amino acids. Germline V gene lookup returns CDR1 MNHEY and CDR2 SVGAGI. This TCR was sampled from an adult in good health. This sequence joins TRBV6-5 and TRBJ1-2; D may be TRBD1 (5 bases). Sequenced here: peripheral blood, sampled on day 0 of AZD1222 vaccination. The CDR3 DNA reads TGTGCCAGCAGTTACGGGGGAGGGACCCTTGGCTACACCTTC. Protein product: CASSYGGGTLGYTF.